These T cell receptor beta chains were read from a single sample in a study of cytomegalovirus exposure and HLA in healthy donors. Libraries were prepared by immunoSEQ multiplex PCR; TCRdb keeps only in-frame clonotypes and omits some of them. There are some 190,000 clones in the sample; roughly 74% occur only once, and roughly 2.7% lies in the top ten. Sequenced material: PBMCs. The receptors originated from a female donor in good health and CMV-seronegative. Each CDR3 is given with its conserved first and last residue. Each record gives: D gene, V gene, clone size, CDR3 length, J gene, CDR3 protein, CDR3 DNA. A D gene is named only where the DNA matches it firmly. Some rows have no size entry. The others give once, few or many, or a class for an expanded clone.

NA	TRBV19	NA	15	TRBJ2-1	CASSPKTSMWVEQFF	TGTGCCAGTAGTCCGAAGACTAGTATGTGGGTTGAGCAGTTCTTC
NA	TRBV6-6	NA	14	TRBJ2-5	CASSTPGSLETQYF	TGTGCCAGCAGTACCCCGGGATCTCTGGAGACCCAGTACTTC
NA	TRBV5-4	NA	14	TRBJ1-4	CASSPVAGDEKLFF	TGTGCCAGCAGCCCGGTCGCCGGGGATGAAAAACTGTTTTTT
NA	TRBV5-4	NA	17	TRBJ1-6	CASSYSTGSSYNSPLHF	TGTGCCAGCAGTTACTCCACAGGGAGCTCCTATAATTCACCCCTCCACTTT
NA	TRBV7-8	NA	14	TRBJ1-1	CASSPGQSNTEAFF	TGTGCCAGCAGCCCCGGACAGTCGAACACTGAGGCTTTCTTT
NA	TRBV28	NA	13	TRBJ1-6	CASLRGSGSPLHF	TGTGCCAGCCTAAGGGGATCTGGTTCACCCCTCCACTTT
NA	TRBV5-4	once	13	TRBJ2-3	CASSLPTADTQYF	TGTGCCAGCAGCTTGCCTACCGCAGATACGCAGTATTTT
NA	TRBV14	NA	14	TRBJ1-2	CASSQDLGVHGYTF	TGTGCCAGCAGCCAAGATCTAGGGGTGCATGGCTACACCTTC
NA	TRBV7-9	NA	14	TRBJ2-7	CASSLAGGSYEQYF	TGTGCCAGCAGCTTAGCGGGGGGCTCCTACGAGCAGTACTTC
NA	TRBV7-8	NA	16	TRBJ2-7	CASSPPLRLGGYEQYF	TGTGCCAGCAGCCCACCCCTCAGACTAGGAGGTTACGAGCAGTACTTC
TRBD2	TRBV28	NA	15	TRBJ2-1	CASSSSGSSYNEQFF	TGTGCCAGCAGTTCTAGCGGGAGCTCCTACAATGAGCAGTTCTTC
TRBD1	TRBV7-9	NA	15	TRBJ2-7	CASSPRQGDYVEQYF	TGTGCCAGCAGCCCGAGACAGGGGGATTACGTAGAGCAGTACTTC
TRBD2	TRBV2	NA	14	TRBJ2-5	CASSDWLAGAKQYF	TGTGCCAGCAGTGATTGGCTAGCGGGAGCGAAGCAGTACTTC
TRBD2	TRBV27	NA	14	TRBJ2-1	CASRLAGAYNEQFF	TGTGCCAGCAGATTAGCGGGAGCCTACAATGAGCAGTTCTTC
TRBD1	TRBV9	NA	15	TRBJ2-3	CASSVGEGARNTQYF	TGTGCCAGCAGCGTAGGAGAGGGGGCCCGAAATACGCAGTATTTT
TRBD2	TRBV5-3	once	19	TRBJ2-7	CARSLFPTLWGGGPYEQYF	TGTGCCAGAAGCTTGTTCCCCACATTATGGGGGGGAGGGCCCTACGAGCAGTACTTC
TRBD1	TRBV4-2	NA	15	TRBJ2-1	CASSQEQGQADEQFF	TGTGCCAGCAGCCAAGAACAGGGACAGGCGGATGAGCAGTTCTTC
NA	TRBV5-4	NA	16	TRBJ2-7	CASSFGGAGTIYEQYF	TGTGCCAGCAGCTTCGGCGGGGCGGGAACAATTTACGAGCAGTACTTC
TRBD2	TRBV2	once	16	TRBJ2-1	CASTLGGGLPGNEQFF	TGTGCCAGCACCTTGGGGGGGGGACTACCTGGGAATGAGCAGTTCTTC
TRBD1	TRBV29-1	NA	14	TRBJ1-1	CSVGGQEGGTEAFF	TGCAGCGTTGGAGGACAGGAGGGGGGCACTGAAGCTTTCTTT
TRBD2	TRBV19	few	16	TRBJ2-3	CASSNRLAGEADTQYF	TGTGCCAGTAGTAACCGACTAGCGGGAGAAGCAGATACGCAGTATTTT
NA	TRBV15	NA	16	TRBJ1-3	CATSRDGQLSGNTIYF	TGTGCCACCAGCAGAGATGGACAGTTATCTGGAAACACCATATATTTT
NA	TRBV6-5	few	13	TRBJ1-2	CASSYDRNYGYTF	TGTGCCAGCAGTTACGACAGAAACTATGGCTACACCTTC
TRBD1	TRBV6-1	NA	15	TRBJ2-5	CASSLGQGIKETQYF	TGTGCCAGCAGTTTGGGACAGGGAATAAAAGAGACCCAGTACTTC
TRBD2	TRBV15	NA	16	TRBJ2-3	CATSPRTSGRADTQYF	TGTGCCACCAGCCCAAGGACTAGCGGGAGAGCAGATACGCAGTATTTT
NA	TRBV27	NA	15	TRBJ1-3	CASSRSAGSGNTIYF	TGTGCCAGCAGTAGATCCGCAGGGTCTGGAAACACCATATATTTT
NA	TRBV12-5	NA	19	TRBJ2-1	CASGLTDGVMSRGYNEQFF	TGTGCTAGTGGTTTGACGGATGGTGTAATGAGTAGGGGCTACAATGAGCAGTTCTTC
TRBD2	TRBV27	NA	17	TRBJ2-7	CASSLLTSGGSSYEQYF	TGTGCCAGCAGTTTATTAACGAGCGGGGGGAGCTCCTACGAGCAGTACTTC
NA	TRBV5-1	NA	13	TRBJ2-7	CASSGSAHYEQYF	TGCGCCAGCAGTGGTTCGGCCCACTACGAGCAGTACTTC
TRBD1	TRBV5-1	NA	13	TRBJ1-1	CASSPRDRDVAFF	TGCGCCAGCAGCCCCCGGGACAGGGATGTGGCTTTCTTT
NA	TRBV4-2	NA	14	TRBJ1-3	CASRTGYSGNTIYF	TGTGCCAGCAGAACGGGGTACTCTGGAAACACCATATATTTT
TRBD2	TRBV27	NA	13	TRBJ2-7	CASSLRGGYEQYF	TGTGCCAGCAGTTTACGGGGGGGCTACGAGCAGTACTTC
NA	TRBV6-6	few	14	TRBJ1-5	CASSYDRGNQPQHF	TGTGCCAGCAGCTACGACAGAGGAAATCAGCCCCAGCATTTT
TRBD2	TRBV9	NA	17	TRBJ2-7	CASSVGGLAGISYEQYF	TGTGCCAGCAGCGTAGGTGGACTAGCGGGGATCTCCTACGAGCAGTACTTC
NA	TRBV28	NA	11	TRBJ2-1	CASSWTAPQFF	TGTGCCAGCAGTTGGACAGCGCCCCAGTTCTTC
NA	TRBV19	NA	16	TRBJ2-6	CASSSHSSSGANVLTF	TGTGCCAGTAGCTCCCACTCGAGCTCTGGGGCCAACGTCCTGACTTTC
TRBD1	TRBV28	NA	15	TRBJ2-7	CATSPVGQSFDEQYF	TGTGCCACCTCCCCGGTGGGACAGAGCTTTGACGAGCAGTACTTC
NA	TRBV18	NA	13	TRBJ2-1	CASSPGGNSEQFF	TGTGCCAGCTCACCTGGGGGGAACAGTGAGCAGTTCTTC
TRBD1	TRBV5-1	NA	14	TRBJ1-1	CASSLGQGRTEAFF	TGCGCCAGCAGCTTGGGACAGGGAAGGACTGAAGCTTTCTTT
NA	TRBV18	NA	11	TRBJ2-3	CASSPADTQYF	TGTGCCAGCTCACCCGCAGATACGCAGTATTTT